Following are 24 T cell receptor beta chains from one sample sequenced in a study of blood T cell repertoires in COVID-19. The protocol was immunoSEQ multiplex PCR, while the TCRdb copy is restricted to in-frame clones and leaves out a portion. The sample contains about 230,000 clones, just over 85% of which appear only once. The source material was peripheral blood. These receptors originate from a man in his forties or fifties with COVID-19, enrolled during active disease.

The chain carries TRBV7-2 and TRBJ2-1; 10 positions match TRBD2. There are 15 residues in the CDR3. The junction had 10 bases not matched to a gene; V was cut back by 6 bases and J by 8 bases. CDR1 is SGHTA, CDR2 FQGNSA, per germline. The CDR3 reads CASSLWSSGSDEQFF. The CDR3 coding sequence is TGTGCCAGCAGTCTTTGGTCTAGCGGGAGCGATGAGCAGTTCTTC. The full variable domain, completed using reference TRBV7-2 and TRBJ2-1, is GAGVSQSPSNKVTEKGKDVELRCDPISGHTALYWYRQSLGQGLEFLIYFQGNSAPDKSGLPSDRFSAERTGGSVSTLTIQRTQQEDSAVYLCASSLWSSGSDEQFFGPGTRLTVL.

The chain combines TRBV7-9 with TRBJ2-1, with 9 bases that match TRBD1. Germline assignment: CDR1 SEHNR and CDR2 FQNEAQ (reference sequence). The CDR3 is made up of 14 amino acids. V was pared by 4 bases and J by 10 bases, with 8 bases of the junction left unmatched. In DNA form, the CDR3 reads TGTGCCAGCAGCTCAAACAGGGGGCTAAGGGAGCAGTTCTTC. This gives the protein CASSSNRGLREQFF.

This clone was counted a few times. The rearrangement links TRBV6-1 to TRBJ1-3; possibly TRBD1 for D (5 bases). V lost 4 bases and J 6 bases, leaving 19 bases between the germline ends. Germline V gene data show CDR1 as MNHNS and CDR2 as SASEGT. There are 16 residues in the CDR3. The DNA for the CDR3 is TGTGCCAGCAGTGGTCGTATAGGGGCAGAATTAAACACCATATATTTT. Its translation: CASSGRIGAELNTIYF.

The rearrangement joins TRBV18 to TRBJ2-5; 11 bases agree with TRBD2. CDR1 is KGHSH, CDR2 LQKENI, per germline. The trim removed 3 bases at V and 3 bases at J, leaving 9 bases unmatched. The CDR3 has 17 amino acids. Here the CDR3 DNA reads TGTGCCAGCTCACCGACTAGCGGGACCTCCGGGAAAGAGACCCAGTACTTC. It translates to CASSPTSGTSGKETQYF.

The chain recombines TRBV6-5 with TRBJ2-3; no reliable D call. The CDR3 sequence is 14 residues long. CDR1 MNHEY and CDR2 SVGAGI come from the germline V gene. With 2 bases removed from V and 3 bases from J, the gap between germline ends came to 9 bases. In DNA form, the CDR3 reads TGTGCCAGCAGTTACCCCAGTCCTACAGATACGCAGTATTTT. The encoded protein is CASSYPSPTDTQYF.

The gene calls are TRBV19 and TRBJ1-4, with unresolved D. V shed 0 bases and J shed 10 bases, with 12 bases lying between them. Per the germline V gene, CDR1 is LNHDA and CDR2 is SQIVND (reference sequence). The CDR3 length is 14 residues. CDR3: CASSIDTPVGKLFF. CDR3 nucleotides: TGTGCCAGTAGTATAGATACGCCGGTTGGAAAACTGTTTTTT.

The chain combines TRBV19 with TRBJ2-4, with 10 bases lining up with TRBD1. Germline V gene sequence: CDR1 LNHDA, CDR2 SQIVND (reference sequence). This CDR3 comprises 13 residues. Germline trimming cut 9 bases from V and 5 bases from J; bases unmatched to any gene: 4. The CDR3 region is CASGDRGENIQYF. The CDR3 DNA reads as TGTGCCAGCGGGGACAGGGGCGAAAACATTCAGTACTTC.

The rearrangement joins TRBV18 to TRBJ2-1, with D uncertain. Trimming left V 2 bases short and J 0 bases short, with 8 bases between. The CDR3 extends over 15 amino acids. Germline assignment: CDR1 KGHSH and CDR2 LQKENI. CDR3: CASSPTRDSYNEQFF. The CDR3 DNA follows: TGTGCCAGCTCACCAACCCGAGACTCCTACAATGAGCAGTTCTTC.

The chain uses TRBV6-1 and TRBJ2-3, with D possibly being TRBD1 (6 bases). The CDR3 runs 15 residues. V lost 2 bases to trimming and J lost 4 bases, with 13 bases between them. Germline CDR1 reads MNHNS; CDR2 reads SASEGT. The CDR3 reads CASSESDSPADTQYF. The CDR3 DNA reads as TGTGCCAGCAGTGAATCGGACAGTCCTGCAGATACGCAGTATTTT.

The gene calls are TRBV19 and TRBJ1-5; TRBD1 aligns across 10 bases. Germline CDR1 reads LNHDA; CDR2 reads SQIVND (reference sequence). This CDR3 is built from 14 residues. The V segment lost 7 bases and the J segment 4 bases; nucleotides outside the gene matches: 4. As DNA, the CDR3 is TGTGCCAGTAAGGACAGGGGGGCGAATCAGCCCCAGCATTTT. Its translation is CASKDRGANQPQHF.

This clone was seen just once. The chain recombines TRBV4-1 with TRBJ1-2, with TRBD1 identical over 7 bases. Germline CDR1 is MGHRA and CDR2 is YSYEKL. V lost 1 base to trimming and J lost 4 bases; unmatched junction nucleotides: 0. CDR3 length: 13 residues. CDR3 region: CASSQAGGYGYTF. Written as DNA, the CDR3 is TGCGCCAGCAGCCAAGCAGGGGGCTATGGCTACACCTTC.

This clone was seen a handful of times. The chain links TRBV5-4 to TRBJ2-7; D possibly corresponds to TRBD1 (5 bases). CDR1 is SGHNT, CDR2 YYREEE, per germline (reference sequence). Deletions cut 0 bases from V and 0 bases from J, with 10 bases between. The length of the CDR3 is 15 residues. This CDR3 reads CASSLAGSNSYEQYF. CDR3 in DNA: TGTGCCAGCAGCTTGGCAGGGTCCAACTCCTACGAGCAGTACTTC.

The CDR3 sequence is CASTKSRGGENQPQHF. CDR3 in DNA: TGTGCCAGTACCAAATCCCGGGGGGGAGAAAATCAGCCCCAGCATTTT. The J gene is TRBJ1-5, the V gene TRBV19, with TRBD1 as a possible D gene (5 bases). Germline CDR1 LNHDA, CDR2 SQIVND (reference sequence). V was shortened by 7 bases and J by 4 bases, with 20 bases between the two germline ends. There are 16 residues in the CDR3. Variable domain in full (rest from reference TRBV19 and TRBJ1-5): DGGITQSPKYLFRKEGQNVTLSCEQNLNHDAMYWYRQDPGQGLRLIYYSQIVNDFQKGDIAEGYSVSREKKESFPLTVTSAQKNPTAFYLCASTKSRGGENQPQHFGDGTRLSIL.

This clone occurred a few times. V usage is TRBV7-9 and J usage is TRBJ2-3; 9 bases are shared with TRBD1. CDR1 is SEHNR and CDR2 is FQNEAQ in the germline V gene (reference sequence). The CDR3 is made up of 16 amino acids. Trimming took 5 bases from V and 0 from J; bases not matched to a gene: 6. This chain's CDR3 is CASSPGTGKSTDTQYF. CDR3 nucleotide sequence: TGTGCCAGCAGCCCGGGGACAGGGAAAAGCACAGATACGCAGTATTTT.

V usage is TRBV5-1 and J usage is TRBJ1-6, with 9 bases fitting TRBD1. The CDR3 loop spans 15 amino acids. The V gene end was trimmed by 4 bases and the J gene end by 5 bases; junction bases not matched to a gene: 4. Per germline, CDR1 SGHRS and CDR2 YFSETQ. CDR3 residues: CASSPGQGDNSPLHF. In nucleotides, the CDR3 is TGCGCCAGCAGCCCGGGACAGGGAGATAATTCACCCCTCCACTTT.

The chain uses TRBV12-5 and TRBJ1-1; D may be TRBD1 (6 bases). V was cut by 2 bases and J by 3 bases, with 16 bases left in between. The CDR3 is made up of 16 amino acids. Germline CDR1 and CDR2: LGHNT and FRNRAP. The CDR3 nucleotides read TGTGCTAGTGGTTTGAGACAGGTAATAGAAGACACTGAAGCTTTCTTT. Protein: CASGLRQVIEDTEAFF.

The chain carries TRBV7-4 and TRBJ2-2, with 8 bases identical to TRBD2. The V gene's germline CDR1 is SGHVT and CDR2 SQSDAQ. The CDR3 sequence is 18 residues long. J gave up 0 bases and V 1 base, and 7 bases lay outside the gene matches. The CDR3 DNA reads as TGTGCCAGCAGCTTAGTAGCGGGGACGGGACCGAACACCGGGGAGCTGTTTTTT. It encodes CASSLVAGTGPNTGELFF.

The chain uses TRBV5-4 and TRBJ2-1, with TRBD2 matching 8 bases. Germline loops: CDR1 SGHNT, CDR2 YYREEE (reference sequence). The CDR3 has 13 residues. The V and J ends lost 2 bases and 5 bases, in that order; junction bases with no gene match: 0. The CDR3 here is CASSFSGDNEQFF. CDR3 nucleotides: TGTGCCAGCAGCTTTAGCGGGGACAATGAGCAGTTCTTC.

This chain joins TRBV6-5 and TRBJ2-7, with D possibly matching TRBD2 (6 bases). CDR1 is MNHEY and CDR2 is SVGAGI in the germline V gene. The V end lost 2 bases, the J end lost 0 bases, and 8 bases lay between the germline ends. The CDR3 runs 14 residues. CDR3 in DNA: TGTGCCAGCAGTTACGCCGGGAGCTCCTACGAGCAGTACTTC. Amino acid sequence: CASSYAGSSYEQYF.

This sequence joins TRBV4-3 and TRBJ2-7; TRBD1 matches 8 bases. This CDR3 is built from 14 residues. V was clipped by 1 base and J by 5 bases; unmatched bases: 4. Looked up from germline, CDR1 is LGHNA and CDR2 is YSLEER. The CDR3: CASSQGQGIHEQYF. DNA for the CDR3: TGCGCCAGCAGCCAAGGACAGGGGATCCACGAGCAGTACTTC.

In this sample, this clone turned up once. This rearrangement joins TRBV6-2 or TRBV6-3 to TRBJ2-2; weak D call: TRBD2 (6 bases). The germline CDR1 and CDR2 sequences are MNHEY and SVGEGT. The CDR3 sequence is 15 residues long. The V end lost 5 bases, the J end lost 6 bases, and 16 bases lay between the germline ends. The CDR3 sequence is CASSPDYPNAGELFF. DNA for the CDR3: TGTGCCAGCAGTCCGGACTATCCCAACGCCGGGGAGCTGTTTTTT.

CDR3 nucleotide sequence: TGTGCCAGCAGCGACGGACTAGACCGCAAGACAGATACGCAGTATTTT. It specifies CASSDGLDRKTDTQYF. The gene calls are TRBV5-4 and TRBJ2-3; TRBD2 matches 7 bases. CDR3 length: 16 residues. CDR1 and CDR2 from the germline V gene are SGHNT and YYREEE (reference sequence). The V and J ends lost 4 bases and 3 bases, in that order; junction bases with no gene match: 11.

V and J are TRBV4-1 and TRBJ2-7; 8 nucleotides agree with TRBD1. The trim removed 1 base at V and 2 bases at J, leaving 4 bases unmatched. Germline-derived CDR1 and CDR2 are MGHRA and YSYEKL. This CDR3 comprises 15 residues. CDR3 bases: TGCGCCAGCAGCCAAGTGAGCAGGGGGCCCTACGAGCAGTACTTC. It is translated as CASSQVSRGPYEQYF.

V gene TRBV5-1 combines with J gene TRBJ2-2, with TRBD1 as a possible D gene (6 bases). The germline gives CDR1 SGHRS, CDR2 YFSETQ. This CDR3 region has 17 residues. The V gene lost 0 bases and the J gene lost 1 base, with 13 bases spanning the gap. CDR3 sequence: CASSLDGGRGNTGELFF. The CDR3 DNA sequence: TGCGCCAGCAGCTTGGACGGTGGCAGGGGGAACACCGGGGAGCTGTTTTTT.